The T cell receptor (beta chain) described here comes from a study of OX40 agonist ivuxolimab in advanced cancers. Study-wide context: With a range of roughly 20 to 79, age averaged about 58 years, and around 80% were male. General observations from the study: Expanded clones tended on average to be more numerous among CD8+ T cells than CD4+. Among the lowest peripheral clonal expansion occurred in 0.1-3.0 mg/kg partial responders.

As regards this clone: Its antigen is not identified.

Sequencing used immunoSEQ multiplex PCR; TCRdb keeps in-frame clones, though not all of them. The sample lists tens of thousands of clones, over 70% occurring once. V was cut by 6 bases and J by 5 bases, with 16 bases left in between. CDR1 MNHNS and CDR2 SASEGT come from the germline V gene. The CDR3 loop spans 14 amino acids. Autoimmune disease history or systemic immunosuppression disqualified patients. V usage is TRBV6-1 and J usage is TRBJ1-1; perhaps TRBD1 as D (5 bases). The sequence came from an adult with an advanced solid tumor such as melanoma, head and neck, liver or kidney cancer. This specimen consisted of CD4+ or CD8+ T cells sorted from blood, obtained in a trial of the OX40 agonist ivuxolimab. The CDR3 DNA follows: TGTGCCAGCAGCAGAAATCAGGGACTTACTGAAGCTTTCTTT. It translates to CASSRNQGLTEAFF.